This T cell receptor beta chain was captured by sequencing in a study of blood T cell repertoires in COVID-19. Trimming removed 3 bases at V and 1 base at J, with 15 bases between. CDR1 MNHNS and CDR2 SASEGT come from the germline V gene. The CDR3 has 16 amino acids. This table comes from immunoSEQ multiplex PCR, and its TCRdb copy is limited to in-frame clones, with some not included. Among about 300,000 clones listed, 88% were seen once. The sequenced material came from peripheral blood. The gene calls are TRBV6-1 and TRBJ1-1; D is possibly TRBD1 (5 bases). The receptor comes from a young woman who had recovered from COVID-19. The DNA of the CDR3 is TGTGCCAGCAGTGAGGGCCGGGGGAGAGGGAACACTGAAGCTTTCTTT. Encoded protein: CASSEGRGRGNTEAFF.